A single sample gave rise to the 15 T cell receptor beta chains below, sequenced in a study of OX40 agonist ivuxolimab in advanced cancers. To prepare the library, the immunoSEQ multiplex PCR assay was applied. TCRdb stores this immuneACCESS table with in-frame sequences only. Part of the clones is absent; in the studies checked, under half of the shortfall reflects unresolved V genes, and no reason is known for the rest. The sample table records fewer than 25,000 clones; 86% of these occur just once. The ten largest clones add up to approximately 23% of the sample. The source was CD4+ or CD8+ T cells sorted from blood, collected in a trial of the OX40 agonist ivuxolimab. The receptors derive from an adult with an advanced solid tumor such as melanoma, head and neck, liver or kidney cancer.

This clone was observed once. J is TRBJ2-7 and V is TRBV9; perhaps TRBD1 as D (5 bases). The V end was cut by 3 bases, the J end by 3 bases, with 16 bases between. Germline V lookup: CDR1 SGDLS, CDR2 YYNGEE. The CDR3 is 15 amino acids. The CDR3 DNA follows: TGTGCCAGCAGCGAGGCAGGGTTTGGTCGCTACGAGCAGTACTTC. Translated, it gives CASSEAGFGRYEQYF.

The V gene is TRBV28, the J gene TRBJ2-7; D call uncertain. The ends were cut back, 7 bases at V and 3 bases at J, with 10 bases in the middle. Germline CDR1 is MDHEN and CDR2 is SYDVKM. The CDR3 contains 12 residues. In nucleotides, the CDR3 is TGTGCCAGCAACACGGCCCACTACGAGCAGTACTTC. This gives the protein CASNTAHYEQYF.

This clone has only a few counts. This sequence joins TRBV4-3 and TRBJ2-1; D is uncertain. The CDR3 consists of 11 residues. V was trimmed by 3 bases and J by 8 bases, leaving 5 bases between them. CDR1 and CDR2 (germline): LGHNA, YSLEER. In DNA, the CDR3 is TGCGCCAGCAGCCACCGCGATGAGCAGTTCTTC. Its translation is CASSHRDEQFF.

A few counts support this clone. This sequence joins TRBV27 and TRBJ1-2; D is ambiguous. Per the germline V gene, CDR1 is MNHEY and CDR2 is SMNVEV (reference sequence). V shed 5 bases and J shed 3 bases, with 19 bases lying between them. There are 16 residues in the CDR3. CDR3 sequence (DNA): TGTGCCAGCAGTCCCTCCTTTCGTGCCGCGCACTATGGCTACACCTTC. Protein sequence: CASSPSFRAAHYGYTF.

This chain uses TRBV5-4 with TRBJ2-4, with D possibly matching TRBD2 (6 bases). Germline loops: CDR1 SGHNT, CDR2 YYREEE (reference sequence). The CDR3 spans 13 residues. The V end lost 3 bases, the J end lost 8 bases, and 12 bases lay between the germline ends. The CDR3 loop reads CASSSWGDYIQYF. The CDR3 DNA sequence: TGTGCCAGCAGCTCGTGGGGGGACTACATTCAGTACTTC.

The chain uses TRBV6-5 and TRBJ1-6; no definite D call. The V gene's germline CDR1 is MNHEY and CDR2 SVGAGI. This CDR3 comprises 13 residues. V was shortened by 5 bases and J by 2 bases, with 4 bases between the two germline ends. CDR3 amino acids: CASSATYNSPLHF. The CDR3 DNA sequence: TGTGCCAGCAGTGCGACCTATAATTCACCCCTCCACTTT.

This clone was detected once. J is TRBJ2-5 and V is TRBV7-9; 7 bases fit TRBD2. Germline values: CDR1 SEHNR, CDR2 FQNEAQ (reference sequence). V trimming: 1 base; J trimming: 9 bases; junction bases outside the gene matches: 5. The CDR3 is 13 residues long. The CDR3 DNA reads TGTGCCAGCAGCTTAGGAAACCGGGAGGCCCAGTACTTC. Its translation: CASSLGNREAQYF. The full variable domain, in which reference TRBV7-9 and TRBJ2-5 provide the parts outside the CDR3, is DTGVSQNPRHKITKRGQNVTFRCDPISEHNRLYWYRQTLGQGPEFLTYFQNEAQLEKSRLLSDRFSAERPKGSFSTLEIQRTEQGDSAMYLCASSLGNREAQYFGPGTRLLVL.

This chain joins TRBV7-9 and TRBJ2-3, with a tentative D call TRBD2 (5 bases). The V gene lost 3 bases and the J gene lost 6 bases, with 19 bases spanning the gap. The CDR3 has 16 amino acids. Per the germline V gene, CDR1 is SEHNR and CDR2 is FQNEAQ (reference sequence). CDR3 amino acids: CASSLMIAGPMDTQYF. The CDR3 DNA is TGTGCCAGCAGCTTGATGATTGCGGGCCCCATGGATACGCAGTATTTT.

The chain recombines TRBV27 with TRBJ2-5; 7 nucleotides match TRBD2. V was pared by 6 bases and J by 4 bases, with 8 bases of the junction left unmatched. CDR1 and CDR2 (germline): MNHEY, SMNVEV (reference sequence). This CDR3 is built from 14 residues. For the CDR3, the DNA is TGTGCCAGCAGAGGGGCGGGGGTAGGAGAGACCCAGTACTTC. Translating gives CASRGAGVGETQYF.

This clone has only one observation. This sequence joins TRBV10-2 and TRBJ1-2; D remains unclear. The V end was cut by 2 bases, the J end by 4 bases, with 17 bases between. The CDR3 contains 16 residues. Germline assignment: CDR1 WSHSY and CDR2 SAAADI. The CDR3 DNA follows: TGCGCCAGCAGTGAGGTTGTAGGTAATTTTCCCTATGGCTACACCTTC. Translating gives CASSEVVGNFPYGYTF.

The V gene is TRBV28, the J gene TRBJ2-2; D not certain. Looked up from germline, CDR1 is MDHEN and CDR2 is SYDVKM. The CDR3 has 15 residues. Trimming took off 3 bases at V and 1 base at J, with 9 bases between the two ends. DNA of the CDR3: TGTGCCAGCAGTTTCTATCAGGAGAACACCGGGGAGCTGTTTTTT. This encodes CASSFYQENTGELFF.

V usage is TRBV5-5 and J usage is TRBJ1-5, with unresolved D. The CDR3 length is 15 residues. The germline V gene encodes CDR1 SGHKS and CDR2 YYEKEE (reference sequence). Deletions cut 0 bases from V and 0 bases from J, with 7 bases between. The CDR3 reads CASSLDWISNQPQHF. The DNA for the CDR3 is TGTGCCAGCAGCTTGGACTGGATTAGCAATCAGCCCCAGCATTTT.

The chain carries TRBV7-9 and TRBJ2-1, with TRBD2 matching over 13 bases. CDR1 is SEHNR and CDR2 is FQNEAQ in the germline V gene (reference sequence). The trim removed 4 bases at V and 4 bases at J, leaving 7 bases unmatched. The length of the CDR3 is 17 residues. The CDR3 DNA reads TGTGCCAGCAGCTCGACTAGCGGGAGGATCTTGTACAATGAGCAGTTCTTC. This translates into CASSSTSGRILYNEQFF.

V gene TRBV9 combines with J gene TRBJ2-2; D uncertain. Trimming stripped 0 bases from V and 4 bases from J, with 10 bases between. The germline V gene has CDR1 SGDLS and CDR2 YYNGEE. The CDR3 runs 15 residues. The CDR3 region is CASSVGPASTGELFF. In DNA, the CDR3 is TGTGCCAGCAGCGTAGGACCAGCGAGCACCGGGGAGCTGTTTTTT.

The CDR3 DNA follows: TGTGCCAGCAGCTTAGGGGTCCCCACAGGGGGTTCACCCCTCCACTTT. As protein: CASSLGVPTGGSPLHF. The chain links TRBV7-9 to TRBJ1-6, with 8 bases lining up with TRBD1. Germline V gene sequence: CDR1 SEHNR, CDR2 FQNEAQ (reference sequence). This CDR3 has 16 residues. With 1 base clipped from V and 9 bases from J, the junction kept 8 bases outside the gene matches.